A selection of T cell receptor beta chains follows, all from one sample in a study of identical twins. TCRdb re-analysed the 5' RACE reads in MiXCR, keeping a single row per CDR3 protein. The top ten clones hold 0.48% of a sample with approximately 490,000 distinct CDR3 sequences, about 20% of them seen once. This sample also belongs to another study, concerning yellow fever vaccine responses in identical twins.

Sequences were obtained from CD4+ T cells sorted from blood. The receptors were sampled from a young woman in good health. The CDR3 runs from the conserved cysteine through the conserved F or W. Each record gives: clone size, D gene, J gene, V gene, CDR3 protein, CDR3 DNA. D genes are given only for firm matches. Size is stated for part of the rows, as once, few or many counts, or as a class when the clone is expanded.

>-|TRBD2|TRBJ2-1|TRBV7-8
CASSASGTSGANEQFF
TGTGCCAGCAGCGCCTCCGGGACTAGCGGGGCCAATGAGCAGTTCTTC
>-|TRBD2|TRBJ2-1|TRBV20-1
CSARESGRLAGSSYNEQFF
TGCAGTGCTAGAGAGTCAGGGCGGCTAGCGGGATCCTCCTACAATGAGCAGTTCTTC
>-|TRBD2|TRBJ2-5|TRBV7-2
CASSPTSGRETQYF
TGTGCCAGCAGCCCGACTAGCGGACGGGAGACCCAGTACTTC
>few|TRBD2|TRBJ2-3|TRBV10-3
CAISGTSGGPSTDTQYF
TGTGCCATCAGCGGGACTAGCGGGGGGCCTAGCACAGATACGCAGTATTTT
>-|-|TRBJ2-1|TRBV7-2
CASSLGVVLNEQFF
TGTGCCAGCAGCCTAGGAGTGGTGCTCAATGAGCAGTTCTTC
>-|-|TRBJ2-7|TRBV11-2
CASSSRARGYEQYF
TGTGCCAGCAGCTCTCGGGCTAGGGGTTACGAGCAGTACTTC
>-|TRBD2|TRBJ2-1|TRBV11-2
CASSLVGVAGGPTSYNEQFF
TGTGCCAGCAGCTTAGTTGGGGTAGCGGGAGGGCCGACCTCCTACAATGAGCAGTTCTTC
>-|-|TRBJ1-1|TRBV5-1
CASSREGLAFF
TGCGCCAGCAGCCGGGAGGGGTTAGCTTTCTTT
>many|-|TRBJ2-3|TRBV5-1
CASSSAGLTSTDTQYF
TGCGCCAGCAGCTCGGCGGGACTGACTAGCACAGATACGCAGTATTTT
>few|-|TRBJ2-5|TRBV5-1
CASSPTRRGSGETQYF
TGCGCCAGCAGCCCAACTAGGAGGGGGAGTGGAGAGACCCAGTACTTC
>-|-|TRBJ1-1|TRBV12-3/TRBV12-4
CASSLVKEGTEAFF
TGTGCCAGCAGTTTAGTAAAAGAGGGGACTGAAGCTTTCTTT
>few|-|TRBJ2-2|TRBV24-1
CATSALVPSNTGELFF
TGTGCCACCAGTGCCCTAGTTCCCTCGAACACCGGGGAGCTGTTTTTT
>-|-|TRBJ2-3|TRBV5-1
CASSWWLGSGTDTQYF
TGCGCCAGCAGCTGGTGGCTGGGATCGGGAACAGATACGCAGTATTTT
>many|-|TRBJ1-1|TRBV10-3
CAISESTANTEAFF
TGTGCCATCAGTGAGTCAACAGCGAACACTGAAGCTTTCTTT
>-|TRBD2|TRBJ2-7|TRBV27
CASSLSVRTSGRGEQYF
TGTGCCAGCAGTTTATCCGTAAGAACTAGCGGGAGGGGGGAGCAGTACTTC
>few|TRBD1|TRBJ2-1|TRBV12-3/TRBV12-4
CASSLGLPGQSSF
TGTGCCAGCAGTTTAGGTCTCCCGGGACAGTCTTCCTTC
>few|TRBD1|TRBJ2-5|TRBV12-3/TRBV12-4
CASSPRQGSRETQYF
TGTGCCAGCAGTCCCCGACAGGGGTCGCGAGAGACCCAGTACTTC
>-|TRBD1|TRBJ2-2|TRBV5-5
CASSPGTGWTWELFF
TGTGCCAGCAGCCCGGGGACAGGGTGGACGTGGGAGCTGTTTTTT
>few|TRBD2|TRBJ2-1|TRBV6-2/TRBV6-3
CASSSRLAGERNEQFF
TGTGCCAGCAGCAGCCGACTAGCGGGAGAAAGAAATGAGCAGTTCTTC
>few|TRBD2|TRBJ2-7|TRBV27
CASSLLGGSSYEQYF
TGTGCCAGCAGTTTATTAGGCGGGAGCTCCTACGAGCAGTACTTC
>few|TRBD2|TRBJ2-1|TRBV28
CASRGTSGRGNEQFF
TGTGCCAGCAGGGGTACTAGCGGGAGGGGGAATGAGCAGTTCTTC
>many|-|TRBJ1-5|TRBV28
CASSSRRGQPQHF
TGTGCCAGCAGTTCTCGAAGAGGACAGCCCCAGCATTTT
>-|-|TRBJ1-5|TRBV25-1
CASREDKGFGNQPQHF
TGTGCCAGCAGGGAAGACAAGGGCTTTGGCAATCAGCCCCAGCATTTT
>-|-|TRBJ2-2|TRBV20-1
CSAKRGTGTGELFF
TGCAGTGCTAAGAGAGGGACGGGCACCGGGGAGCTGTTTTTT
>-|-|TRBJ2-1|TRBV7-2
CASSLEPSYNEQFF
TGTGCCAGCAGCTTAGAGCCCTCCTACAATGAGCAGTTCTTC
>-|-|TRBJ2-2|TRBV20-1
CSARGGPTGELFF
TGCAGTGCTAGAGGCGGACCCACCGGGGAGCTGTTTTTT
>few|-|TRBJ1-1|TRBV20-1
CSATPRTVNTEAFF
TGCAGTGCTACCCCCCGGACGGTGAACACTGAAGCTTTCTTT
>-|TRBD1|TRBJ2-7|TRBV12-3/TRBV12-4
CASSNRGLSYEQYF
TGTGCCAGCAGCAACAGGGGGCTGTCCTACGAGCAGTACTTC
>-|TRBD1|TRBJ2-2|TRBV10-3
CAIRAGGNTGELFF
TGTGCCATCAGGGCAGGGGGAAACACCGGGGAGCTGTTTTTT
>few|TRBD1|TRBJ1-1|TRBV15
CATSRPQGRAEAFF
TGTGCCACCAGCAGGCCACAGGGGAGGGCTGAAGCTTTCTTT
>few|TRBD2|TRBJ2-1|TRBV27
CASSLIAGGPSYNEQFF
TGTGCCAGCAGTTTAATAGCGGGGGGCCCCTCCTACAATGAGCAGTTCTTC
>-|TRBD2|TRBJ2-7|TRBV4-1
CASSQALGAGGGVGEQYF
TGCGCCAGCAGCCAAGCTCTTGGAGCGGGAGGGGGTGTTGGTGAGCAGTACTTC